The 22 T cell receptor beta chains reported below all come from one sample, sequenced in a study of CD8+ T cells in alopecia areata. RNA extraction was followed by reverse transcription into cDNA, which acted as the sequencing template. Profiled with immunoSEQ multiplex PCR; TCRdb holds only in-frame clones, not every one. The data hold about 270,000 clones, with about 60% observed a single time. The treatment was: oral pan-JAK inhibitor, 5-10 mg twice daily. The sequencing here drew on CD4+ T cells sorted from blood, taken around week 52, from a patient treated with tofacitinib. The receptors stem from a human donor with alopecia areata.

This clone showed up just a few times. CDR3 amino acids: CASSPSRDRRLILTF. As DNA, the CDR3 is TGTGCCAGCTCACCATCCCGGGACAGGCGACTTATCCTGACTTTC. This sequence joins TRBV18 and TRBJ2-6, with TRBD1 matching 8 bases. Germline values: CDR1 KGHSH, CDR2 LQKENI. The length of the CDR3 is 15 residues. Trimming took 2 bases from V and 14 from J; bases not matched to a gene: 11.

The chain joins TRBV29-1 to TRBJ1-2; D gene uncertain. The CDR3 runs to 12 residues. Trimming left V 4 bases short and J 3 bases short, with 9 bases between. Germline CDR1 is SQVTM and CDR2 is ANQGSEA. The DNA of the CDR3 is TGCAGCGTTGGGGAGAGCGACTATGGCTACACCTTC. It translates to CSVGESDYGYTF. The variable domain in full, with the rest retrieved from reference TRBV29-1 and TRBJ1-2, is SAVISQKPSRDICQRGTSLTIQCQVDSQVTMMFWYRQQPGQSLTLIATANQGSEATYESGFVIDKFPISRPNLTFSTLTVSNMSPEDSSIYLCSVGESDYGYTFGSGTRLTVV.

The chain has TRBV6-5 and TRBJ2-7; D is unclear. The CDR3 sequence is 13 residues long. Trimming removed 2 bases from V and 3 bases from J, with 8 bases in between. Looked up from germline, CDR1 is MNHEY and CDR2 is SVGAGI. This chain's CDR3 is CASSYGENYEQYF. The DNA for the CDR3 is TGTGCCAGCAGTTACGGGGAAAACTACGAGCAGTACTTC.

This clone occurred once. Additional DNA sequences in this sample encode the identical CDR3. The V and J genes are TRBV29-1 and TRBJ1-1; 7 bases match TRBD1. V was pared by 6 bases and J by 0 bases, with 4 bases of the junction left unmatched. The CDR3 spans 13 residues. CDR1 and CDR2 from the germline V gene are SQVTM and ANQGSEA. CDR3 loop: CSVRQGLNTEAFF. The CDR3 region has the DNA TGCAGCGTACGACAGGGTCTGAACACTGAAGCTTTCTTT.

CDR3 loop: CASSSGLAETQYF. CDR3 coding DNA: TGTGCCAGCAGTTCGGGACTAGCGGAGACCCAGTACTTC. The chain couples TRBV9 to TRBJ2-5; TRBD2 matches 10 bases. This CDR3 spans 13 amino acids. The V and J ends lost 5 bases and 5 bases, in that order; junction bases with no gene match: 3. Per the germline V gene, CDR1 is SGDLS and CDR2 is YYNGEE.

The J gene is TRBJ1-2, the V gene TRBV5-1, with D hard to call. This CDR3 region has 15 residues. The germline V and J ends were trimmed by 3 bases and 3 bases, with 15 bases remaining between them. CDR1 is SGHRS and CDR2 is YFSETQ in the germline V gene. CDR3 nucleotides: TGCGCCAGCAGCTCCCTGGCTGGGGTCTACTATGGCTACACCTTC. Translated: CASSSLAGVYYGYTF.

The chain uses TRBV25-1 and TRBJ1-2; D is uncertain. The germline CDR1 and CDR2 sequences are MGHDK and SYGVNS. CDR3 length: 13 amino acids. Trimming removed 2 bases at V and 0 bases at J, with 4 bases between. The CDR3 here is CASSEPANYGYTF. The CDR3 DNA sequence: TGTGCCAGCAGTGAACCGGCTAACTATGGCTACACCTTC.

This clone was recorded only once. J is TRBJ1-6 and V is TRBV7-9, with D hard to call. This CDR3 comprises 13 residues. Per germline, CDR1 SEHNR and CDR2 FQNEAQ (reference sequence). The V and J ends lost 5 bases and 5 bases respectively, with 7 bases between them. The CDR3 region is CASSHGNNSPLHF. DNA for the CDR3: TGTGCCAGCAGCCATGGGAATAATTCACCCCTCCACTTT.

This rearrangement joins TRBV7-9 to TRBJ1-5, with TRBD1 matching over 7 bases. Looked up from germline, CDR1 is SEHNR and CDR2 is FQNEAQ (reference sequence). The CDR3 is 16 amino acids. Losses at the gene ends were 5 bases for V and 1 base for J; bases not matched to a gene: 8. CDR3 in amino acids: CASSLWTGTSNQPQHF. CDR3 DNA sequence: TGTGCCAGCAGCCTCTGGACAGGAACAAGCAATCAGCCCCAGCATTTT.

The J gene is TRBJ2-5, the V gene TRBV13; D is unresolved. The germline V and J ends were trimmed by 5 bases and 5 bases, with 12 bases remaining between them. CDR3 length: 13 residues. From germline, CDR1 is PRHDT and CDR2 FYEKMQ (reference sequence). The CDR3 coding sequence is TGTGCCAGCAGCCTGGCCGCGTGTGAGACCCAGTACTTC. The encoded protein is CASSLAACETQYF. Filled out from reference TRBV13 and TRBJ2-5, the complete variable domain reads AAGVIQSPRHLIKEKRETATLKCYPIPRHDTVYWYQQGPGQDPQFLISFYEKMQSDKGSIPDRFSAQQFSDYHSELNMSSLELGDSALYFCASSLAACETQYFGPGTRLLVL.

This clone was seen only a few times. This rearrangement joins TRBV7-9 to TRBJ2-3; 8 bases fit TRBD1. CDR1 SEHNR and CDR2 FQNEAQ come from the germline V gene (reference sequence). This CDR3 is 15 amino acids long. With 5 bases clipped from V and 4 bases from J, the junction kept 8 bases outside the gene matches. The CDR3 reads CASSLRGLSSDTQYF. The CDR3 DNA sequence: TGTGCCAGCAGCCTCAGGGGGCTTTCGTCAGATACGCAGTATTTT. The full variable domain, in which reference TRBV7-9 and TRBJ2-3 provide the parts outside the CDR3, is DTGVSQNPRHKITKRGQNVTFRCDPISEHNRLYWYRQTLGQGPEFLTYFQNEAQLEKSRLLSDRFSAERPKGSFSTLEIQRTEQGDSAMYLCASSLRGLSSDTQYFGPGTRLTVL.

This chain links TRBV30 with TRBJ1-2, with D tentatively TRBD1 (6 bases). This CDR3 has 16 amino acids. V was trimmed by 1 base and J by 0 bases, leaving 15 bases between them. Germline-derived CDR1 and CDR2 are GTSNPN and SVGIG (reference sequence). CDR3 in DNA: TGTGCCTGGAGTGCTCTCCGGGGGCTGTCTAACTATGGCTACACCTTC. It specifies CAWSALRGLSNYGYTF. Full variable domain (missing parts from reference TRBV30 and TRBJ1-2): SQTIHQWPATLVQPVGSPLSLECTVEGTSNPNLYWYRQAAGRGLQLLFYSVGIGQISSEVPQNLSASRPQDRQFILSSKKLLLSDSGFYLCAWSALRGLSNYGYTFGSGTRLTVV.

This clone was found many times. The chain carries TRBV7-2 and TRBJ2-7; 7 nucleotides line up with TRBD2. The J segment lost 4 bases and the V segment lost 1 base, leaving 7 bases of the junction unmatched. The CDR3 totals 15 residues. Germline-derived CDR1 and CDR2 are SGHTA and FQGNSA. The CDR3 sequence: CASSLDWGGRYEQYF. CDR3 nucleotide sequence: TGTGCCAGCAGCTTAGACTGGGGAGGGAGGTACGAGCAGTACTTC.

Written as DNA, the CDR3 is TGCGCCAGCAGCCCTAGCGGGGGCCGAACCTACGAGCAGTACTTC. Its translation: CASSPSGGRTYEQYF. The J gene is TRBJ2-7, the V gene TRBV4-1; 10 bases match TRBD2. This CDR3 spans 15 amino acids. V gave up 4 bases and J gave up 2 bases; unmatched junction bases: 5. Germline V gives CDR1 MGHRA, CDR2 YSYEKL.

This clone was seen a handful of times. The chain couples TRBV6-6 to TRBJ2-6, with TRBD1 matching over 7 bases. The CDR3 length is 14 residues. The germline V gene has CDR1 MNHNY and CDR2 SVGAGI (reference sequence). Trimming cost V 7 bases and J 3 bases; bases outside gene matches: 3. CDR3 DNA sequence: TGTGCCAGCAACACAGGGGTTGGGGCCAACGTCCTGACTTTC. Protein product: CASNTGVGANVLTF.

This clone has a single count. V gene TRBV29-1 combines with J gene TRBJ1-2; TRBD1 aligns across 8 bases. V shed 8 bases, J shed 8 bases, and the junction held 7 bases outside the gene matches. The CDR3 covers 11 residues. Germline assignment: CDR1 SQVTM and CDR2 ANQGSEA. This CDR3 reads CSSGGKHGYTF. CDR3 DNA sequence: TGCAGCTCAGGGGGCAAGCACGGCTACACCTTC.

This clone showed up just once. CDR3 bases: TGCGCCAGCAGCTTTGGGCTAGCGCTTACAGATACGCAGTATTTT. As protein: CASSFGLALTDTQYF. V gene TRBV5-1 combines with J gene TRBJ2-3; a possible D gene is TRBD2 (6 bases). CDR3 length equals 15 residues. Germline lookup yields CDR1 SGHRS and CDR2 YFSETQ. V was shortened by 2 bases and J by 3 bases, with 13 bases between the two germline ends.

The V and J genes are TRBV27 and TRBJ2-7; D is perhaps TRBD2 (7 bases). V dropped 5 bases and J dropped 6 bases, with 11 bases sitting between them. There are 12 residues in the CDR3. CDR1 is MNHEY and CDR2 is SMNVEV in the germline V gene (reference sequence). CDR3 sequence reads: CASSPGGREQYF. The CDR3, as DNA: TGTGCCAGCAGTCCCGGGGGGCGCGAGCAGTACTTC.

With regard to this clone: Other DNA variants within this sample encode the same CDR3. This chain connects TRBV30 to TRBJ1-5; D is undetermined. Germline V gene data show CDR1 as GTSNPN and CDR2 as SVGIG (reference sequence). The CDR3 sequence is 12 residues long. V lost 2 bases and J lost 1, with 3 bases in between. CDR3 nucleotide sequence: TGTGCCTGGAGTTTAAGCAATCAGCCCCAGCATTTT. Translated, it gives CAWSLSNQPQHF.

The V call is TRBV11-2, the J call TRBJ2-5, with D unresolved. The germline V gene encodes CDR1 SGHAT and CDR2 FQNNGV. The CDR3 sequence is 14 residues long. V shed 6 bases and J shed 7 bases, with 18 bases lying between them. The CDR3 reads CASSQAGRPGTQYF. CDR3 DNA sequence: TGTGCCAGCAGTCAAGCAGGACGCCCAGGGACCCAGTACTTC.

V usage is TRBV4-1 and J usage is TRBJ1-2; possibly TRBD1 for D (5 bases). Germline values: CDR1 MGHRA, CDR2 YSYEKL. V lost 4 bases and J 0 bases, leaving 12 bases between the germline ends. This CDR3 comprises 15 residues. In nucleotides, the CDR3 is TGCGCCAGCAGCCTCCCGGGACGCTCTAACTATGGCTACACCTTC. Its translation: CASSLPGRSNYGYTF.

This clone has just a few counts. This chain connects TRBV29-1 to TRBJ1-1, with 7 bases lining up with TRBD1. The junction had 6 bases not matched to a gene; V was cut back by 7 bases and J by 4 bases. The CDR3 extends over 12 amino acids. The V gene's germline CDR1 is SQVTM and CDR2 ANQGSEA. CDR3: CSGTPGGTEAFF. The CDR3 coding sequence is TGCAGCGGGACCCCAGGGGGCACTGAAGCTTTCTTT.